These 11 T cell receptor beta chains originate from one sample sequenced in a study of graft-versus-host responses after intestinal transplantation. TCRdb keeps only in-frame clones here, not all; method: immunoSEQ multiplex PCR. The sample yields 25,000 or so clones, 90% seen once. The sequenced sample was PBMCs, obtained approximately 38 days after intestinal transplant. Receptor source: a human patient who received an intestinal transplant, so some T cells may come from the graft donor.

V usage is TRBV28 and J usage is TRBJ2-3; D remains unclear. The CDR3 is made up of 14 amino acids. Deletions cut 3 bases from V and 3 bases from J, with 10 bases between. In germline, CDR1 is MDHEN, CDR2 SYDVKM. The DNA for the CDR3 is TGTGCCAGCAGTTTTCCGGTAGGGACAGATACGCAGTATTTT. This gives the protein CASSFPVGTDTQYF.

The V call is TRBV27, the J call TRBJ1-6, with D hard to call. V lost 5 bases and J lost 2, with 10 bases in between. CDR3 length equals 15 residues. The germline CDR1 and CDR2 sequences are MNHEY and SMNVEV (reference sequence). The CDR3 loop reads CASSRTGTYNSPLHF. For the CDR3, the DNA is TGTGCCAGCAGTCGGACGGGGACCTATAATTCACCCCTCCACTTT.

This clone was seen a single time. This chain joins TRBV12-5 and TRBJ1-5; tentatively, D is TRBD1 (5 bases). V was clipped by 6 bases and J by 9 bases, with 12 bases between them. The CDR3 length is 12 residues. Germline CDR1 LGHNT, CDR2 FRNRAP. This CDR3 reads CASGTGVGPQHF. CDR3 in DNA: TGTGCTAGTGGCACGGGGGTAGGGCCCCAGCATTTT.

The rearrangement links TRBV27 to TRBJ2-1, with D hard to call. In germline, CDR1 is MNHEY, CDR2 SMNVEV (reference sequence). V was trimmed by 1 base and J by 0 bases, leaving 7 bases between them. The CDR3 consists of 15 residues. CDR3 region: CASSLWGNSYNEQFF. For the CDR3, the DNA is TGTGCCAGCAGTTTATGGGGAAACTCCTACAATGAGCAGTTCTTC.

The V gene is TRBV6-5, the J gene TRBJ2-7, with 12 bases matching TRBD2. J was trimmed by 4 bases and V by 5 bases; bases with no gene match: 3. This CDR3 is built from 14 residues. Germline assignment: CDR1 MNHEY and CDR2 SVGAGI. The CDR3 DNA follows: TGTGCCAGCAGTACCGGGACTAGCGGGTACGAGCAGTACTTC. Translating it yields CASSTGTSGYEQYF.

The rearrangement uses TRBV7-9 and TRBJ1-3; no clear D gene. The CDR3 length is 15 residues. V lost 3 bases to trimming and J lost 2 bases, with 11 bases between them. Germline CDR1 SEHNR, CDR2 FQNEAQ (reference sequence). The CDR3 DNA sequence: TGTGCCAGCAGCTTGGGCGGTACCACTGGAAACACCATATATTTT. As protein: CASSLGGTTGNTIYF.

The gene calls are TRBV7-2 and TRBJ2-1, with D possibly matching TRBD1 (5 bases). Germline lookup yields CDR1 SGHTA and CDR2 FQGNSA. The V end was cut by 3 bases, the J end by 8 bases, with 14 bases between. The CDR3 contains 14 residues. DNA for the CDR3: TGTGCCAGCAGCTTCGGGCAGGGTATTGATGAGCAGTTCTTC. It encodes CASSFGQGIDEQFF.

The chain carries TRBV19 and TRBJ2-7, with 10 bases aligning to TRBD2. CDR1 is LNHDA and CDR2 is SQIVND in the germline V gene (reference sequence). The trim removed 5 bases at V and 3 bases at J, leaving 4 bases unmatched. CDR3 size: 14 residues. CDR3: CASSSGLAVYEQYF. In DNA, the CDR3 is TGTGCCAGTAGTTCAGGACTAGCGGTCTACGAGCAGTACTTC. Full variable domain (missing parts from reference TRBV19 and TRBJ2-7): DGGITQSPKYLFRKEGQNVTLSCEQNLNHDAMYWYRQDPGQGLRLIYYSQIVNDFQKGDIAEGYSVSREKKESFPLTVTSAQKNPTAFYLCASSSGLAVYEQYFGPGTRLTVT.

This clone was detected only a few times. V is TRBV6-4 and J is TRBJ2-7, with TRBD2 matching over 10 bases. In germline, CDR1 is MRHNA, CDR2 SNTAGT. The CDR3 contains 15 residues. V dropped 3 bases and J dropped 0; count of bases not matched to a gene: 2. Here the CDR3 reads CASSESSGSSYEQYF. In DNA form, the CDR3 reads TGTGCCAGCAGTGAATCTAGCGGGAGCTCCTACGAGCAGTACTTC.

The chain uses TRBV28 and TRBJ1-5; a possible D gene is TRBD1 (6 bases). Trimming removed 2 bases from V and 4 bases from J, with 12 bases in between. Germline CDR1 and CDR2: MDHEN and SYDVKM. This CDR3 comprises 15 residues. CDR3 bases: TGTGCCAGCAGTTTAAGTTCAGGGGAAAATCAGCCCCAGCATTTT. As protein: CASSLSSGENQPQHF.

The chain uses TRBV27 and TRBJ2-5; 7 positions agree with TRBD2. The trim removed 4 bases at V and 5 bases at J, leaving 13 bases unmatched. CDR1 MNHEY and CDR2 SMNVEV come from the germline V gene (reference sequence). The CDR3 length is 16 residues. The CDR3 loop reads CASSSVGGFYAETQYF. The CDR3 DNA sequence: TGTGCCAGCAGTTCGGTGGGGGGGTTTTATGCGGAGACCCAGTACTTC.